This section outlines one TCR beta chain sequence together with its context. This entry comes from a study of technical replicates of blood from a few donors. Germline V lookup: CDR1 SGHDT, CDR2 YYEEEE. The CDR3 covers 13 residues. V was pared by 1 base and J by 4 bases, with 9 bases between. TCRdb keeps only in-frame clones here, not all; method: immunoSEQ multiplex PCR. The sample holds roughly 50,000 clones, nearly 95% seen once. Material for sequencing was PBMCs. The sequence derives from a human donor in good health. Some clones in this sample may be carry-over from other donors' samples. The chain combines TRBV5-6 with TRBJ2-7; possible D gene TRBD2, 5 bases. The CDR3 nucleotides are TGTGCCAGCAGCTTGATAGCGACATACGAGCAGTACTTC. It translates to CASSLIATYEQYF.